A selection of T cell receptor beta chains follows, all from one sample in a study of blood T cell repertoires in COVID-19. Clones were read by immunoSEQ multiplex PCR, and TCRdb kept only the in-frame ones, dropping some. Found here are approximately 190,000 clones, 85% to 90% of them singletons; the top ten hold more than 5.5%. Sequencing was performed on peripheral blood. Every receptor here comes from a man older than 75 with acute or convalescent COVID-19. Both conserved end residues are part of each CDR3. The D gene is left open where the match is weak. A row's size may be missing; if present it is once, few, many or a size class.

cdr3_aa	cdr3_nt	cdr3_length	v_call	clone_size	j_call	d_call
CASSLQPGGRGGTQYF	TGTGCCAGCAGCTTACAGCCGGGAGGGCGGGGCGGTACGCAGTATTTT	16	TRBV7-3	few	TRBJ2-3	TRBD2
CAWRAGQGHNSPLHF	TGTGCCTGGAGGGCGGGACAGGGCCATAATTCACCCCTCCACTTT	15	TRBV30	NA	TRBJ1-6	TRBD1
CATTPRGSSTDTQYF	TGTGCCACCACCCCACGCGGGAGTAGCACAGATACGCAGTATTTT	15	TRBV6-5	NA	TRBJ2-3	TRBD2
CASSPGTLGGYGYTF	TGTGCCAGCAGCCCAGGGACACTGGGCGGCTATGGCTACACCTTC	15	TRBV7-9	NA	TRBJ1-2	NA
CASSLGAGRGTGELFF	TGTGCCAGCAGCTTAGGGGCCGGGAGAGGAACCGGGGAGCTGTTTTTT	16	TRBV7-2	NA	TRBJ2-2	NA
CASSSRTSGSNYEQYF	TGTGCCAGTAGTTCGCGGACTAGCGGGAGCAACTACGAGCAGTACTTC	16	TRBV19	NA	TRBJ2-7	TRBD2
CASSLSQGPTGELFF	TGCGCCAGCAGCTTGTCTCAGGGGCCGACCGGGGAGCTGTTTTTT	15	TRBV5-1	NA	TRBJ2-2	NA
CASSEREAGLSTDTQYF	TGTGCCAGCAGCGAAAGGGAAGCGGGATTAAGCACAGATACGCAGTATTTT	17	TRBV4-2	once	TRBJ2-3	TRBD2
CASSPGQGPEKLFF	TGTGCCAGCTCCCCGGGACAGGGTCCCGAAAAACTGTTTTTT	14	TRBV18	NA	TRBJ1-4	TRBD1
CASSLRPEGLAGRKTQYF	TGTGCCAGCAGCCTAAGGCCGGAGGGGCTAGCGGGACGAAAGACCCAGTACTTC	18	TRBV7-2	NA	TRBJ2-5	TRBD2
CASSRTGNSPLHF	TGTGCCAGCAGTCGTACAGGGAATTCACCCCTCCACTTT	13	TRBV14	once	TRBJ1-6	NA
CASGTGTGDYNEQFF	TGTGCTAGTGGTACCGGGACAGGGGATTACAATGAGCAGTTCTTC	15	TRBV12-5	NA	TRBJ2-1	TRBD1
CASSHNSQGMGYGYTF	TGCGCCAGCAGCCATAACTCACAGGGTATGGGGTATGGCTACACCTTC	16	TRBV5-1	NA	TRBJ1-2	NA
CASSSPGLAGVTGELFF	TGTGCCAGCAGTTCGCCGGGACTAGCGGGGGTTACCGGGGAGCTGTTTTTT	17	TRBV27	NA	TRBJ2-2	TRBD2
CASSLRGTSYTF	TGTGCCAGCAGTCTCAGGGGCACGAGCTACACCTTC	12	TRBV27	NA	TRBJ1-2	NA
CATRPKRDRVYNEQFF	TGTGCCACCAGACCCAAACGGGACAGGGTGTACAATGAGCAGTTCTTC	16	TRBV24-1	NA	TRBJ2-1	TRBD1
CASSPPMGPQFF	TGTGCCAGCTCACCTCCTATGGGGCCGCAGTTCTTC	12	TRBV18	once	TRBJ2-1	NA
CASRRTSGRGSGELFF	TGTGCCAGCAGACGGACTAGCGGGAGGGGGTCCGGGGAGCTGTTTTTT	16	TRBV3-1/TRBV3-2	NA	TRBJ2-2	TRBD2
CASRFGTSDYNEQFF	TGTGCCAGCAGGTTCGGGACTAGCGATTACAATGAGCAGTTCTTC	15	TRBV7-3	NA	TRBJ2-1	TRBD2
CSVKVTGGSEKLFF	TGCAGCGTTAAAGTCACAGGGGGGAGTGAAAAACTGTTTTTT	14	TRBV29-1	NA	TRBJ1-4	TRBD1
CASSTLWTGSSYNSPLHF	TGTGCCAGTAGTACCCTCTGGACAGGGAGCTCCTATAATTCACCCCTCCACTTT	18	TRBV19	NA	TRBJ1-6	TRBD1
CATSDSTTNYGYTF	TGTGCCACCAGTGATTCCACTACCAACTATGGCTACACCTTC	14	TRBV24-1	NA	TRBJ1-2	NA
CASSTRTSGRYEQYF	TGTGCCAGCAGTACCAGGACTAGCGGGAGATACGAGCAGTACTTC	15	TRBV28	NA	TRBJ2-7	TRBD2
CASSPWGRPQETQYF	TGTGCCAGCAGCCCGTGGGGCAGACCCCAAGAGACCCAGTACTTC	15	TRBV7-2	NA	TRBJ2-5	NA
CASRSNHRNTEAFF	TGTGCCAGCAGATCTAATCACAGGAACACTGAAGCTTTCTTT	14	TRBV13	NA	TRBJ1-1	NA
CASSRVVGGDTQYF	TGCGCCAGCAGCCGGGTAGTAGGAGGAGATACGCAGTATTTT	14	TRBV5-1	NA	TRBJ2-3	NA
CASSSTDTQYF	TGTGCCAGCTCAAGCACAGATACGCAGTATTTT	11	TRBV6-6	NA	TRBJ2-3	NA
CASSTLPGQGVGNTIYF	TGTGCCAGTAGTACTCTCCCGGGACAGGGGGTTGGAAACACCATATATTTT	17	TRBV19	few	TRBJ1-3	TRBD1
CASSFSRVPHNEQFF	TGTGCCAGCAGTTTCTCGCGAGTCCCCCACAATGAGCAGTTCTTC	15	TRBV27	few	TRBJ2-1	NA
CASRPKITSGTDTQYF	TGTGCCAGCAGACCAAAGATTACTAGCGGGACAGATACGCAGTATTTT	16	TRBV28	NA	TRBJ2-3	TRBD2
CASSLEHYEQYF	TGCGCCAGCAGCTTGGAACACTACGAGCAGTACTTC	12	TRBV5-1	NA	TRBJ2-7	NA
CASSGSRDTEAFF	TGTGCCAGCTCAGGGAGTAGGGACACTGAAGCTTTCTTT	13	TRBV18	NA	TRBJ1-1	NA
CASSPTSSTDTQYF	TGTGCCAGTAGCCCTACTTCTAGCACAGATACGCAGTATTTT	14	TRBV19	NA	TRBJ2-3	NA
CASRYLDRSDTEAFF	TGTGCCAGTCGGTACCTCGATCGGAGCGACACTGAAGCTTTCTTT	15	TRBV19	once	TRBJ1-1	NA
CASSLGQGGNEKLFF	TGTGCCAGTAGTCTCGGGCAGGGAGGGAATGAAAAACTGTTTTTT	15	TRBV19	once	TRBJ1-4	NA
CATSQVGTEAFF	TGTGCCACCAGTCAGGTGGGCACTGAAGCTTTCTTT	12	TRBV24-1	NA	TRBJ1-1	NA
CASSLGRVTGELFF	TGCGCCAGCAGCTTGGGACGGGTCACCGGGGAGCTGTTTTTT	14	TRBV5-1	NA	TRBJ2-2	NA
CASSFATGRTEAFF	TGCGCCAGCAGCTTCGCGACAGGGAGGACTGAAGCTTTCTTT	14	TRBV5-1	NA	TRBJ1-1	TRBD1
CASTGGFSPLHF	TGTGCCAGCACAGGGGGCTTTTCACCCCTCCACTTT	12	TRBV28	NA	TRBJ1-6	TRBD1
CASSYSTGLGYGYTF	TGTGCCAGCAGTTATTCGACAGGGCTGGGCTATGGCTACACCTTC	15	TRBV6-5	NA	TRBJ1-2	TRBD1
CASLKRGRGEQYF	TGTGCCAGCCTCAAGCGCGGGAGAGGCGAGCAGTACTTC	13	TRBV28	NA	TRBJ2-7	TRBD2
CASSQVRDRETQYF	TGTGCCAGCAGCCAAGTCCGGGACAGAGAGACCCAGTACTTC	14	TRBV7-2	NA	TRBJ2-5	TRBD1
CASSGQGWQPQHF	TGCGCCAGCAGTGGCCAGGGGTGGCAGCCCCAGCATTTT	13	TRBV10-2	NA	TRBJ1-5	NA
CASSPQGRLNTEAFF	TGTGCCAGCTCACCACAGGGGAGGTTGAACACTGAAGCTTTCTTT	15	TRBV18	NA	TRBJ1-1	NA
CASSRAPGLAGAEQFF	TGTGCCAGCAGCCGAGCACCGGGACTAGCGGGAGCTGAGCAGTTCTTC	16	TRBV9	NA	TRBJ2-1	TRBD2
CASSGQPFIEQYF	TGTGCCAGTTCGGGACAGCCTTTTATCGAGCAGTACTTC	13	TRBV19	NA	TRBJ2-7	TRBD1
CASSVGQGDTEAFF	TGTGCCAGCAGCGTAGGACAGGGGGACACTGAAGCTTTCTTT	14	TRBV9	NA	TRBJ1-1	TRBD1
CATSRDRNSPLHF	TGTGCCACCAGCAGGGACAGAAATTCACCCCTCCACTTT	13	TRBV15	NA	TRBJ1-6	NA
CASSLGLLNQPQHF	TGTGCCAGCAGCTTAGGGCTGCTCAATCAGCCCCAGCATTTT	14	TRBV7-2	NA	TRBJ1-5	NA
CASSPPSGELFF	TGTGCCAGCAGCCCTCCGAGCGGGGAGCTGTTTTTT	12	TRBV7-7	NA	TRBJ2-2	NA
CASSRTLAGYNEQFF	TGTGCCAGCAGCCGAACCCTAGCGGGCTACAATGAGCAGTTCTTC	15	TRBV3-1/TRBV3-2	NA	TRBJ2-1	TRBD2
CASSSPNWLAGGVDEQFF	TGTGCCAGCAGCAGTCCGAACTGGCTAGCGGGAGGGGTAGATGAGCAGTTCTTC	18	TRBV25-1	once	TRBJ2-1	TRBD2
CASSRGVAGLSRSYNEQFF	TGTGCCAGCAGTCGAGGGGTAGCGGGACTAAGTCGCTCCTACAATGAGCAGTTCTTC	19	TRBV28	NA	TRBJ2-1	TRBD2
CASSLSGETQYF	TGCGCCAGCAGCTTGTCGGGGGAGACCCAGTACTTC	12	TRBV5-1	NA	TRBJ2-5	NA
CASSRDSSTDTQYF	TGTGCCAGCAGTAGGGACAGCAGCACAGATACGCAGTATTTT	14	TRBV2	NA	TRBJ2-3	TRBD1
CASSPQGARYEQYF	TGTGCCAGCAGTCCACAGGGGGCCAGGTACGAGCAGTACTTC	14	TRBV6-6	NA	TRBJ2-7	TRBD1
CASSFWGEDTQYF	TGTGCCAGCAGCTTCTGGGGGGAAGATACGCAGTATTTT	13	TRBV7-2	NA	TRBJ2-3	NA
CASSQEREGEQFF	TGCGCCAGCAGCCAAGAGCGGGAAGGTGAGCAGTTCTTC	13	TRBV4-3	NA	TRBJ2-1	NA
CASSPFDRGEQYF	TGCGCCAGCAGCCCGTTCGACAGGGGAGAGCAGTACTTC	13	TRBV5-1	NA	TRBJ2-7	TRBD1